The TCR beta chain under discussion was sequenced for a study of T cell changes during pregnancy in multiple sclerosis (dated by TCRdb to the late 2010s). Broadly, across the study: Changes in the T cell repertoire over the course of pregnancy were examined in this study in women with multiple sclerosis.

The library was prepared using the immunoSEQ multiplex PCR assay. TCRdb provides this immuneACCESS table in a form limited to in-frame rearrangements. Some clones are lacking; in checked studies, under half of them reflect an unresolved V gene, and why the rest are absent is not known. Within this sample are roughly 88,000 clones, with roughly 90% of them counted one time only. Less than 2% of the sample comes from the top ten. To note about this clone: Its antigen has not been determined. No base quality information exists; no much larger clone differs at one position.

From the cysteine up to the phenylalanine, the CDR3 has a length of 13 residues. The sequence is cut down to CDR3 DNA, 39 bases in frame from base 1. V and J lose 2 bases and 0 bases, and a span of 8 bases separates them. CDR1 GTSNPN and CDR2 SVGIG were looked up in the germline V gene (reference sequence). The receptor chain draws on TRBV30 and TRBJ2-7; a weak D assignment points to TRBD1 (5 bases agree). This material consisted of peripheral blood, taken in the first trimester of pregnancy. This sequence was found in a female donor with multiple sclerosis, enrolled in a pregnancy study. The DNA is as follows: TGTGCCTGGAGTATCGACAGCTCCTACGAGCAGTACTTC. This translates into CAWSIDSSYEQYF.